This T cell receptor (beta chain) was sequenced for a study of Ad26.COV2.S vaccination and SARS-CoV-2 variants (dated by TCRdb to the early 2020s). Describing the broader study: Vaccine-arm donors were drawn from COV1001, a multicentre, randomized, double-blind, placebo-controlled phase I-IIa trial of Ad26.COV2.S in healthy adults. Ad26.COV2.S was administered intramuscularly at a dose of 5x10^10 or 1x10^11 viral particles, either as one shot or as two shots given 56 days apart. Sequencing of the TCRbeta repertoire served to evaluate the specificity and breadth of SARS-CoV-2-reactive T cell receptors following Ad26.COV2.S vaccination. A total of 32 samples were included in the TCR-sequenced set, comprising approximately 20 Ad26.COV2.S vaccine recipients, 5 placebo recipients and 8 SARS-CoV-2 convalescent individuals. Participants in the trial were split at random into five groups of five each, receiving low-dose or high-dose Ad26.COV2.S once or twice, or else placebo on both occasions. Blinding of investigators to trial group allocation was maintained during experiments and outcome assessment.

This clone was observed once. Its antigen has not been determined. Nothing much larger sits one base from this clone, and base qualities are not available. Results the study describes overall, beyond this receptor: After vaccination, spike-specific CD8+ and CD4+ T cell responses were reported to show substantial breadth. Comparing responses between vaccine doses or regimens was not something the study was powered to do. The authors noted that total T cell responses may have been underestimated by the TCR breadth and depth analyses. Spike-specific TCR breadth was higher in Ad26.COV2.S recipients than in placebo recipients (P = 0.0014). Vaccine and placebo recipients had comparable non-spike TCR breadth, which fits with the vaccine containing only spike.

V and J lose 9 bases and 5 bases, and a span of 10 bases separates them. The germline V gene specifies SNHLY as CDR1 and FYNNEI as CDR2. Including cysteine and phenylalanine, the CDR3 has 12 amino acids. Left in the record is the CDR3 DNA by itself, 36 bases read in frame from the first base. The intended sense of this specimen's treatment or condition label: some 20 received Ad26.COV2.S at low or high dose, single or two shots; 5 received placebo; per-sample allocation not given. For vaccine and placebo recipients, repertoires were sequenced using samples collected on day 63 after the first injection. In Cohort 1b, about 27 adults aged 18-55 years were enrolled at a single site in Boston, USA, between 29 July and 7 August 2020. Ad26.COV2.S consisted of a replication-incompetent adenovirus type 26 vector by which a prefusion-stabilized SARS-CoV-2 spike protein from the original Wuhan strain was expressed.

The immunoSEQ Assay was the method used to sequence TCRbeta CDR3 regions. After extraction, genomic DNA underwent amplification by bias-controlled multiplex PCR, followed by high-throughput sequencing. The authors' pipeline ran thus. Collapsing and filtering of sequences were performed to quantify the absolute abundance of each unique TCRbeta CDR3 region. T cell fraction was estimated by normalization of TCRbeta template counts to usable DNA, with usable DNA being measured through amplification of reference genes present in all nucleated cells. Repertoire TCRs were annotated as SARS-CoV-2-specific when V gene, CDR3 amino acid sequence and J gene were exactly matched to a known reactive TCR set. The reference SARS-CoV-2 TCR set was obtained from MIRA and was filtered for enrichment in COVID-19-positive ImmuneCODE repertoires, whereby public or cross-reactive TCRs were removed. Drawing on the MIRA antigens, annotated TCRs were analysed further at the level of specific ORF or position within ORF. Breadth was defined as the number of annotated unique rearrangements divided by the total number of unique productive rearrangements, and depth was defined as the summed frequency of the annotated unique rearrangements. Two-sided Wilcoxon rank-sum tests were used to compare TCR breadth between groups. What TCRdb holds here is the immuneACCESS table cut down to in-frame rearrangements. Part of the clones is not present; checked against another copy, under half of the missing clones reflect an unresolved V gene, and the others are unexplained. Clone size and the V and J calls come from that table; the DNA yielded D and trimming. This sample comprises 350,000 to 500,000 clones, 80% to 95% of them detected only once. The ten largest make up 12% of the sample.

The input for sequencing was peripheral blood, taken in a trial of Ad26.COV2.S vaccine versus placebo. Recombination linked TRBV2 to TRBJ2-2; no confident D gene assignment can be made. The sequence derives from a person aged 18-60 years who received the Ad26.COV2.S COVID-19 vaccine or a placebo. The encoded CDR3 is CASLFWTGELFF. The DNA sequence follows: TGTGCCAGTCTGTTCTGGACCGGGGAGCTGTTTTTT.